The next 25 T cell receptor beta chains were all read from a single sample in a study of shared clonotypes between healthy human individuals. The method was immunoSEQ multiplex PCR; TCRdb's version includes in-frame clones alone and lacks a portion of them. The data show a few million clones, more than 90% seen once. The sample was naive CD4+ T cells sorted from blood. Subset given: CD45RA+ positively selected. All receptors derive from a man between 18 and 29 years old in good health.

This clone was observed once. The V and J genes are TRBV6-6 and TRBJ1-1; no definite D call. Germline V gene sequence: CDR1 MNHNY, CDR2 SVGAGI (reference sequence). Trimming stripped 6 bases from V and 4 bases from J, with 12 bases between. The CDR3 loop spans 13 amino acids. The CDR3 DNA sequence: TGTGCCAGCAGCGGGAATCCGAGCACTGAAGCTTTCTTT. Encoded protein: CASSGNPSTEAFF.

V is TRBV19 and J is TRBJ2-3; D not resolved. The germline V gene has CDR1 LNHDA and CDR2 SQIVND (reference sequence). The ends were cut back, 6 bases at V and 3 bases at J, with 10 bases in the middle. CDR3 length: 13 amino acids. The CDR3 DNA reads as TGTGCCAGTAGAAATATAGTAACAGATACGCAGTATTTT. Its translation: CASRNIVTDTQYF.

This chain joins TRBV7-9 and TRBJ2-7; a possible D gene is TRBD1 (6 bases). The V gene's germline CDR1 is SEHNR and CDR2 FQNEAQ (reference sequence). This CDR3 is built from 13 residues. V lost 8 bases, J lost 2 bases, and 13 bases lay in between. This chain's CDR3 is CASDTGSTYEQYF. CDR3 in DNA: TGTGCCAGCGATACAGGGTCTACCTACGAGCAGTACTTC.

The rearrangement links TRBV11-2 to TRBJ2-7; no clear D gene. The CDR3 is 14 residues long. Per the germline V gene, CDR1 is SGHAT and CDR2 is FQNNGV. The germline V and J ends were trimmed by 1 base and 2 bases, with 9 bases remaining between them. The CDR3 region has the DNA TGTGCCAGCAGCTTAGTGACCCCACCCTACGAGCAGTACTTC. It codes for CASSLVTPPYEQYF.

The V call is TRBV2, the J call TRBJ2-7; TRBD2 matches at 12 bases. This CDR3 spans 14 amino acids. The junction had 6 bases not matched to a gene; V was cut back by 7 bases and J by 5 bases. Germline-derived CDR1 and CDR2 are SNHLY and FYNNEI. CDR3 in DNA: TGTGCCAGCATACGGGCTAGCGGGAGGGACGAGCAGTACTTC. Its translation is CASIRASGRDEQYF.

V and J are TRBV19 and TRBJ2-7; D is possibly TRBD2 (6 bases). The CDR3 spans 13 residues. In germline, CDR1 is LNHDA, CDR2 SQIVND (reference sequence). The V and J ends lost 6 bases and 3 bases respectively, with 12 bases between them. As DNA, the CDR3 is TGTGCCAGTAGGGCGGGACCCAGCTACGAGCAGTACTTC. Amino acid sequence: CASRAGPSYEQYF.

This clone was detected only a few times. This same CDR3 is encoded by further DNA sequences in the sample. The V gene is TRBV7-2, the J gene TRBJ1-1, with unresolved D. CDR1 is SGHTA, CDR2 FQGNSA, per germline. The CDR3 is 13 residues long. Trimming shortened V by 6 bases and J by 0 bases, and 8 bases separated the two germline ends. CDR3 protein: CASSPRMNTEAFF. In DNA, the CDR3 is TGTGCCAGCAGTCCTAGGATGAACACTGAAGCTTTCTTT.

This clone was picked up one time. The rearrangement links TRBV6-5 to TRBJ1-3, with TRBD1 as a possible D gene (5 bases). Looked up from germline, CDR1 is MNHEY and CDR2 is SVGAGI. The CDR3 totals 14 residues. Trimming stripped 6 bases from V and 1 base from J, with 10 bases between. CDR3 bases: TGTGCCAGCAGAACAGGCAGTTCTGGAAACACCATATATTTT. Translation: CASRTGSSGNTIYF.

The chain links TRBV2 to TRBJ2-7; D is ambiguous. The V and J ends lost 11 bases and 2 bases respectively, with 13 bases between them. This CDR3 has 12 residues. CDR1 is SNHLY and CDR2 is FYNNEI in the germline V gene. The CDR3, as DNA: TGTGCCTGCGGCGGATCAACCTACGAGCAGTACTTC. Its protein is CACGGSTYEQYF.

This clone was seen just once. This chain joins TRBV27 and TRBJ2-2; 7 positions agree with TRBD1. The ends lost 4 bases at V and 5 bases at J; junction bases unmatched: 10. In germline, CDR1 is MNHEY, CDR2 SMNVEV (reference sequence). The CDR3 contains 16 residues. The chain's CDR3 is CASSSWQGVGTGELFF. The CDR3 DNA sequence: TGTGCCAGCAGTTCCTGGCAGGGGGTGGGGACCGGGGAGCTGTTTTTT.

This clone appeared once. V gene TRBV7-9 combines with J gene TRBJ1-2, with D uncertain. Germline V lookup: CDR1 SEHNR, CDR2 FQNEAQ (reference sequence). CDR3 length equals 15 residues. Trimming took off 5 bases at V and 4 bases at J, with 17 bases between the two ends. The CDR3 DNA sequence: TGTGCCAGCAGCCTATCCACAGTTACGTTCTATGGCTACACCTTC. Translating gives CASSLSTVTFYGYTF. Supplemented by reference TRBV7-9 and TRBJ1-2, the full variable domain reads DTGVSQNPRHKITKRGQNVTFRCDPISEHNRLYWYRQTLGQGPEFLTYFQNEAQLEKSRLLSDRFSAERPKGSFSTLEIQRTEQGDSAMYLCASSLSTVTFYGYTFGSGTRLTVV.

The chain has TRBV10-3 and TRBJ1-6; TRBD1 is a possible D gene (5 bases). Germline V gene data show CDR1 as ENHRY and CDR2 as SYGVKD. Trimming took off 6 bases at V and 1 base at J, with 10 bases between the two ends. The CDR3 runs 15 residues. CDR3 protein: CAISPGGSYNSPLHF. The CDR3 DNA follows: TGTGCCATCAGCCCCGGGGGGTCCTATAATTCACCCCTCCACTTT.

V gene TRBV29-1 combines with J gene TRBJ1-1, with D maybe TRBD1 (5 bases). Deletions cut 7 bases from V and 4 bases from J, with 13 bases between. The CDR3 contains 12 residues. CDR1 and CDR2 (germline): SQVTM, ANQGSEA. The CDR3 here is CSAYGARTEAFF. The DNA of the CDR3 is TGCAGCGCCTACGGGGCGCGCACTGAAGCTTTCTTT.

The chain joins TRBV18 to TRBJ2-1; D is uncertain. Germline V gene sequence: CDR1 KGHSH, CDR2 LQKENI. The CDR3 extends over 14 amino acids. The V end lost 5 bases, the J end lost 1 base, and 9 bases lay between the germline ends. The CDR3 DNA reads TGTGCCAGCTCAGTCTGGGGTTCCTACAATGAGCAGTTCTTC. It specifies CASSVWGSYNEQFF.

This chain links TRBV13 with TRBJ2-3; a weak D match, TRBD2 (5 bases). Germline V lookup: CDR1 PRHDT, CDR2 FYEKMQ (reference sequence). V dropped 1 base and J dropped 5 bases, with 13 bases sitting between them. The CDR3 totals 15 residues. The CDR3 protein is CASSLARGSKDTQYF. The DNA of the CDR3 is TGTGCCAGCAGCTTAGCTCGTGGGAGTAAAGATACGCAGTATTTT.

The genes are TRBV28 and TRBJ1-2, with no clear D. CDR1 and CDR2 (germline): MDHEN, SYDVKM. Trimming took off 8 bases at V and 4 bases at J, with 14 bases between the two ends. The CDR3 is 13 amino acids. The CDR3 sequence: CASGRASRYGYTF. DNA for the CDR3: TGTGCCAGCGGCAGAGCTTCTCGCTATGGCTACACCTTC.

The chain has TRBV5-1 and TRBJ1-1; TRBD1 might be the D (6 bases). CDR3 length equals 14 residues. Germline assignment: CDR1 SGHRS and CDR2 YFSETQ. V was clipped by 4 bases and J by 7 bases, with 17 bases between them. The CDR3 is CASSALGARGEAFF. In nucleotides, the CDR3 is TGCGCCAGCAGCGCCCTGGGGGCGCGCGGTGAAGCTTTCTTT.

V is TRBV7-8 and J is TRBJ2-1; 13 bases align to TRBD2. Per the germline V gene, CDR1 is SGHVS and CDR2 is FQNEAQ. After removal of 4 bases from V and 13 bases from J, the junction contained 1 base not matched to a gene. The CDR3 is 12 amino acids. The CDR3 sequence is CASSSGLAGQFF. The CDR3, as DNA: TGTGCCAGCAGCTCGGGACTAGCGGGACAGTTCTTC. Based on the CDR3 plus reference TRBV7-8 and TRBJ2-1, the full variable domain is GAGVSQSPRYKVAKRGQDVALRCDPISGHVSLFWYQQALGQGPEFLTYFQNEAQLDKSGLPSDRFFAERPEGSVSTLKIQRTQQEDSAVYLCASSSGLAGQFFGPGTRLTVL.

This clone was detected once. The DNA for the CDR3 is TGTGCCAGTAGTATAGGCCTGGGTGGTCAGCCCCAGCATTTT. It specifies CASSIGLGGQPQHF. V and J are TRBV19 and TRBJ1-5; D gene ambiguous. V gave up 1 base and J gave up 6 bases, with 10 bases separating them. In germline, CDR1 is LNHDA, CDR2 SQIVND (reference sequence). The CDR3 totals 14 residues.

The genes are TRBV6-6 and TRBJ1-5, with 9 bases identical to TRBD1. Germline CDR1 MNHNY, CDR2 SVGAGI (reference sequence). The length of the CDR3 is 15 residues. J was trimmed by 5 bases and V by 5 bases; bases with no gene match: 7. The CDR3 nucleotides are TGTGCCAGCAGTCTGCGGGACAGGGACCATCAGCCCCAGCATTTT. Translation: CASSLRDRDHQPQHF.

The chain is built from TRBV25-1 and TRBJ2-3; D might be TRBD2 (6 bases). CDR1 is MGHDK, CDR2 SYGVNS, per germline. V dropped 4 bases and J dropped 8 bases, with 13 bases sitting between them. This CDR3 has 13 residues. CDR3: CASSGTGAGTQYF. CDR3 coding DNA: TGTGCCAGCAGTGGTACGGGAGCGGGTACGCAGTATTTT.

This chain connects TRBV2 to TRBJ2-7; 11 bases fit TRBD2. The CDR3 extends over 14 amino acids. The J segment lost 4 bases and the V segment lost 8 bases, leaving 7 bases of the junction unmatched. Germline V gene lookup returns CDR1 SNHLY and CDR2 FYNNEI. This chain's CDR3 is CASHPSGRRYEQYF. The CDR3 region has the DNA TGTGCCAGCCACCCTAGCGGGAGGAGATACGAGCAGTACTTC.

The V call is TRBV28, the J call TRBJ2-7; 9 bases align to TRBD1. The CDR3 length is 14 residues. Germline-derived CDR1 and CDR2 are MDHEN and SYDVKM. J was trimmed by 1 base and V by 8 bases; bases with no gene match: 6. Written as DNA, the CDR3 is TGTGCCAGCGCTGGACAGGGGCAGTCCTACGAGCAGTACTTC. As protein: CASAGQGQSYEQYF.

The chain employs TRBV29-1 and TRBJ2-1; D gene uncertain. The CDR3 runs 14 residues. Germline V gene data show CDR1 as SQVTM and CDR2 as ANQGSEA. Trimming took off 6 bases at V and 9 bases at J, with 21 bases between the two ends. The CDR3 loop is CSVDTVQIIGEQFF. The CDR3 region has the DNA TGCAGCGTCGACACCGTCCAAATCATCGGTGAGCAGTTCTTC.

This chain uses TRBV7-2 with TRBJ2-4; possibly TRBD1 or TRBD2 for D (5 bases each). The CDR3 has 18 residues. The germline gives CDR1 SGHTA, CDR2 FQGNSA. V shed 5 bases and J shed 1 base, with 21 bases lying between them. The CDR3 spells CASSVSNRGPAAKNIQYF. CDR3 DNA: TGTGCCAGCAGCGTTAGTAATCGGGGCCCGGCGGCCAAAAACATTCAGTACTTC.